The 27 T cell receptor beta chains reported below all come from one sample, sequenced in a study of OX40 agonist ivuxolimab in advanced cancers. The method was immunoSEQ multiplex PCR; TCRdb's version includes in-frame clones alone and lacks a portion of them. The table has roughly 71,000 clones, around 89% seen once. The starting material was CD4+ or CD8+ T cells sorted from blood, obtained in a trial of the OX40 agonist ivuxolimab. These receptors all come from an adult with an advanced solid tumor such as melanoma, head and neck, liver or kidney cancer.

The chain links TRBV7-3 to TRBJ1-2; the match to TRBD1 covers 9 bases. The CDR3 length is 12 residues. Germline assignment: CDR1 SGHTA and CDR2 FQGTGA. V gave up 5 bases and J gave up 10 bases; unmatched junction bases: 5. Written as DNA, the CDR3 is TGTGCCAGCAGCCCCGGACAGGGGTCCTACACCTTC. Protein sequence: CASSPGQGSYTF.

CDR3 protein: CASSWTVNTEAFF. Written as DNA, the CDR3 is TGCGCCAGCAGCTGGACAGTGAACACTGAAGCTTTCTTT. The chain has TRBV5-1 and TRBJ1-1; TRBD1 might be the D (6 bases). Trimming took 3 bases from V and 0 from J, leaving 6 bases between them. The germline V gene has CDR1 SGHRS and CDR2 YFSETQ. The CDR3 length is 13 residues.

V gene TRBV6-6 combines with J gene TRBJ1-6, with D possibly TRBD1 on 5 matching bases. Germline-derived CDR1 and CDR2 are MNHNY and SVGAGI (reference sequence). The CDR3 is made up of 15 amino acids. Trimming took off 6 bases at V and 9 bases at J, with 18 bases between the two ends. The CDR3, as DNA: TGTGCCAGCAGATACGGACACCTAGAGGGTTCACCCCTCCACTTT. The encoded protein is CASRYGHLEGSPLHF.

The chain couples TRBV11-2 to TRBJ1-1; no definite D call. The CDR3 covers 16 residues. Trimming shortened V by 5 bases and J by 3 bases, and 19 bases separated the two germline ends. From germline, CDR1 is SGHAT and CDR2 FQNNGV. The DNA of the CDR3 is TGTGCCAGCAGCCCTGACATTCCCGGGGAGGACACTGAAGCTTTCTTT. This gives the protein CASSPDIPGEDTEAFF.

V gene TRBV7-9 combines with J gene TRBJ2-3; D ambiguous. Germline V gene data show CDR1 as SEHNR and CDR2 as FQNEAQ (reference sequence). This CDR3 is 14 amino acids long. Trimming removed 2 bases at V and 7 bases at J, with 13 bases between. The DNA of the CDR3 is TGTGCCAGCAGCTTAATGAGTAGCTCCTATACGCAGTATTTT. Protein: CASSLMSSSYTQYF. Full variable domain (missing parts from reference TRBV7-9 and TRBJ2-3): DTGVSQNPRHKITKRGQNVTFRCDPISEHNRLYWYRQTLGQGPEFLTYFQNEAQLEKSRLLSDRFSAERPKGSFSTLEIQRTEQGDSAMYLCASSLMSSSYTQYFGPGTRLTVL.

This chain links TRBV7-8 with TRBJ2-6; D is unclear. The germline V gene has CDR1 SGHVS and CDR2 FQNEAQ. This CDR3 is built from 14 residues. Deletions cut 3 bases from V and 2 bases from J, with 5 bases between. The CDR3 coding sequence is TGTGCCAGCAGCTTTTCCACTGGGGCCAACGTCCTGACTTTC. As protein: CASSFSTGANVLTF.

This chain links TRBV18 with TRBJ2-2; the D gene is possibly TRBD1 (6 bases). CDR3 length equals 17 residues. Germline-derived CDR1 and CDR2 are KGHSH and LQKENI. Between the trimmed V and J ends, which lost 0 bases and 5 bases, there was a span of 16 bases. In DNA form, the CDR3 reads TGTGCCAGCTCACCACCGGGGACACCGAGTGGGACCGGGGAGCTGTTTTTT. It encodes CASSPPGTPSGTGELFF.

As regards this clone: One end of the junction fails to match germline, which may point to a read error. V and J are TRBV19 and TRBJ1-4, with a possible D match to TRBD1 (6 bases). CDR3 size: 14 residues. Germline V gene lookup returns CDR1 LNHDA and CDR2 SQIVND (reference sequence). The CDR3 region has the DNA TGTGCCAGTAGGACCGGGACAACAAATGAAAAACTGTTTTTT. Residues: CASRTGTTNEKLFF.

V and J are TRBV18 and TRBJ2-7, with D perhaps matching TRBD2 (7 bases). Germline CDR1 reads KGHSH; CDR2 reads LQKENI. This CDR3 is 16 amino acids long. The V gene lost 2 bases and the J gene lost 5 bases, with 19 bases spanning the gap. The CDR3 sequence: CASSPAAVGGRNEQYF. CDR3 bases: TGTGCCAGCTCACCAGCGGCGGTGGGGGGGCGGAACGAGCAGTACTTC.

The genes are TRBV6-5 and TRBJ1-6, with D tentatively TRBD1 (6 bases). This CDR3 has 14 amino acids. The V end was cut by 7 bases, the J end by 7 bases, with 14 bases between. CDR1 MNHEY and CDR2 SVGAGI come from the germline V gene. Here the CDR3 reads CASNSGTLNSPLHF. Written as DNA, the CDR3 is TGTGCCAGCAACTCCGGGACACTGAATTCACCCCTCCACTTT.

The rearrangement joins TRBV4-1 to TRBJ2-5, with 7 bases lining up with TRBD1. The CDR3 sequence is 15 residues long. After removal of 0 bases from V and 4 bases from J, the junction contained 5 bases not matched to a gene. Germline V lookup: CDR1 MGHRA, CDR2 YSYEKL. CDR3 loop: CASSQDGTELETQYF. In nucleotides, the CDR3 is TGCGCCAGCAGCCAAGACGGGACAGAGTTAGAGACCCAGTACTTC.

The genes are TRBV6-5 and TRBJ1-2; no firm D call. This CDR3 region has 15 residues. CDR1 and CDR2 (germline): MNHEY, SVGAGI. V dropped 2 bases and J dropped 8 bases, with 18 bases sitting between them. The CDR3 region is CASSYHLRGLNGYTF. The CDR3 region has the DNA TGTGCCAGCAGTTACCATCTCCGAGGGCTGAACGGCTACACCTTC.

V usage is TRBV5-4 and J usage is TRBJ2-3; D is unresolved. The V gene lost 3 bases and the J gene lost 1 base, with 9 bases spanning the gap. Germline CDR1 and CDR2: SGHNT and YYREEE (reference sequence). The CDR3 consists of 14 residues. Written as DNA, the CDR3 is TGTGCCAGCAGCTCGCCATCGGGCACAGATACGCAGTATTTT. Encoded protein: CASSSPSGTDTQYF.

The chain uses TRBV21-1 and TRBJ2-7; the table gives TRBD2 as D, unverified against the DNA. TRBV21-1 is labeled a pseudogene. The CDR3 totals 15 residues. In DNA form, the CDR3 reads TGTGCCAGCAGCAGGGGTAGCGGGGAATCCTACGAGCAGTACTTC. Protein sequence: CASSRGSGESYEQYF.

This clone has only one observation. The rearrangement links TRBV2 to TRBJ1-2; D gene unclear. The CDR3 loop spans 12 amino acids. Germline assignment: CDR1 SNHLY and CDR2 FYNNEI. V shed 6 bases and J shed 6 bases, with 11 bases lying between them. The chain's CDR3 is CASRRERDGYTF. For the CDR3, the DNA is TGTGCCAGCAGGAGGGAACGGGATGGCTACACCTTC.

The chain employs TRBV5-1 and TRBJ2-2; D might be TRBD1 or TRBD2, each matching 5 bases. The CDR3 spans 17 residues. Germline V CDR1 and CDR2: SGHRS, YFSETQ. The V gene lost 4 bases and the J gene lost 0 bases, with 16 bases spanning the gap. CDR3 sequence (DNA): TGCGCCAGCAGCCCCAGATCCGGGACGTCGAACACCGGGGAGCTGTTTTTT. Its protein is CASSPRSGTSNTGELFF.

The chain uses TRBV5-8 and TRBJ1-1; possible D gene TRBD1, 6 bases. V lost 4 bases and J 7 bases, leaving 20 bases between the germline ends. CDR1 is SGHTS, CDR2 YDEGEE, per germline. This CDR3 is 15 amino acids long. CDR3 nucleotide sequence: TGTGCCAGCAGCACGGCGGGGGGGGGCCGGAGTGAAGCTTTCTTT. As protein: CASSTAGGGRSEAFF.

The chain links TRBV7-8 to TRBJ2-1, with 7 bases lining up with TRBD2. V was clipped by 1 base and J by 0 bases; unmatched bases: 3. CDR1 SGHVS and CDR2 FQNEAQ come from the germline V gene. The length of the CDR3 is 16 residues. As DNA, the CDR3 is TGTGCCAGCAGCTTAGAGGGAGGGAGCTCCTACAATGAGCAGTTCTTC. As protein: CASSLEGGSSYNEQFF.

V is TRBV5-6 and J is TRBJ1-5, with TRBD1 identical over 9 bases. Germline values: CDR1 SGHDT, CDR2 YYEEEE. The CDR3 spans 15 residues. With 2 bases clipped from V and 7 bases from J, the junction kept 7 bases outside the gene matches. The CDR3 DNA reads TGTGCCAGCAGCTTAAGGGGACAGGGTGGACAGCCCCAGCATTTT. Translated: CASSLRGQGGQPQHF. Full variable domain (missing parts from reference TRBV5-6 and TRBJ1-5): DAGVTQSPTHLIKTRGQQVTLRCSPKSGHDTVSWYQQALGQGPQFIFQYYEEEERQRGNFPDRFSGHQFPNYSSELNVNALLLGDSALYLCASSLRGQGGQPQHFGDGTRLSIL.

The chain links TRBV19 to TRBJ1-6; no definite D call. The CDR3 sequence is 16 residues long. V was cut by 3 bases and J by 11 bases, with 20 bases left in between. The V gene's germline CDR1 is LNHDA and CDR2 SQIVND (reference sequence). CDR3 in amino acids: CASSISGEIFSAPLHF. The DNA for the CDR3 is TGTGCCAGTAGTATCTCTGGTGAAATTTTTTCGGCACCCCTCCACTTT.

The genes are TRBV2 and TRBJ2-3; TRBD2 matches 8 bases. This CDR3 comprises 15 residues. V lost 2 bases and J lost 6; bases outside the gene matches: 7. Germline lookup yields CDR1 SNHLY and CDR2 FYNNEI. CDR3 sequence: CASSELAGGGDTQYF. CDR3 DNA: TGTGCCAGCAGTGAATTGGCGGGGGGCGGGGATACGCAGTATTTT.

The rearrangement links TRBV5-1 to TRBJ1-1; D remains ambiguous. CDR3 length equals 14 residues. Germline values: CDR1 SGHRS, CDR2 YFSETQ. The germline V and J ends were trimmed by 2 bases and 5 bases, with 13 bases remaining between them. The CDR3 DNA is TGCGCCAGCAGCTTTTCCGTCGGCAGAACTGAAGCTTTCTTT. Amino acids: CASSFSVGRTEAFF.

The rearrangement links TRBV2 to TRBJ1-6; D is undetermined. The germline V and J ends were trimmed by 4 bases and 11 bases, with 15 bases remaining between them. This CDR3 is 14 amino acids long. Germline V gene sequence: CDR1 SNHLY, CDR2 FYNNEI. The CDR3 here is CASSADQDLTPLHF. CDR3 nucleotides: TGTGCCAGCAGTGCAGATCAGGATTTAACACCCCTCCACTTT.

This clone has only a few counts. This sequence joins TRBV9 and TRBJ1-6; maybe TRBD1 (5 bases). CDR1 and CDR2 (germline): SGDLS, YYNGEE. This CDR3 comprises 13 residues. V was shortened by 5 bases and J by 8 bases, with 11 bases between the two germline ends. The CDR3 is CASRQGGDSPLHF. CDR3 nucleotides: TGTGCCAGCAGGCAGGGAGGGGATTCACCCCTCCACTTT.

The chain has TRBV2 and TRBJ1-4, with TRBD1 as a possible D gene (5 bases). CDR3 size: 14 residues. Germline loops: CDR1 SNHLY, CDR2 FYNNEI. Trimming took 7 bases from V and 0 from J, leaving 9 bases between them. This chain's CDR3 is CASIRTPTNEKLFF. Written as DNA, the CDR3 is TGTGCCAGCATTCGGACACCAACTAATGAAAAACTGTTTTTT.

The gene calls are TRBV11-3 and TRBJ2-1; TRBD1 agrees at 7 bases. The germline V gene has CDR1 SGHNT and CDR2 YENEEA. The CDR3 totals 14 residues. The junction had 5 bases not matched to a gene; V was cut back by 1 base and J by 8 bases. The CDR3 sequence: CASSLGIDRDEQFF. Here the CDR3 DNA reads TGTGCCAGCAGCTTAGGGATCGACAGGGATGAGCAGTTCTTC.

In its sample, this clone was seen once. The chain couples TRBV5-1 to TRBJ2-3; no definite D call. CDR1 SGHRS and CDR2 YFSETQ come from the germline V gene. The CDR3 extends over 15 amino acids. V dropped 4 bases and J dropped 3 bases, with 15 bases sitting between them. The CDR3 is CASSPQDGITDTQYF. The DNA of the CDR3 is TGCGCCAGCAGCCCACAAGATGGGATTACAGATACGCAGTATTTT.